The subject of this entry is one T cell receptor beta chain. Its specificity is not known. This specimen belongs to a study of post-analysis software for immune sequencing data. Prepared TCR beta cDNA libraries contained unique molecular identifiers. TCRdb processed the PCR reads anew with MiXCR; each CDR3 protein has one entry. This repertoire shows roughly 870,000 distinct CDR3 sequences, about 50% found once; its top ten account for approximately 4.4%. The CDR3 is made up of 17 amino acids. The ends were cut back, 1 base at V and 0 bases at J, with 13 bases in the middle. Germline lookup yields CDR1 SGHTA and CDR2 FQGNSA. Whole-study results and caveats: TRBV5-6, TRBV5-1 and TRBV20-1 were among a handful of TRBV segments more frequent in patients than controls.

This chain links TRBV7-2 with TRBJ2-1, with unresolved D. This sequence was found in a girl aged 10-17 years with multiple sclerosis. Source material: blood. The CDR3, as DNA: TGTGCCAGCAGCTTAGTGGTCGGCGGAAGCTCCTACAATGAGCAGTTCTTC. Amino acid sequence: CASSLVVGGSSYNEQFF.